This entry lists 22 T cell receptor beta chains sequenced from one sample in a study of T cells after yellow fever vaccination. A single record per CDR3 protein comes from TCRdb applying MiXCR to the 5' RACE reads. The sample lists under 300,000 distinct CDR3 sequences, around 6.7% occurring once. The sequences come from CD4+ T cells sorted from PBMCs, collected on the day of the yellow fever booster vaccination. The receptors were sampled from a man aged 30 to 39 who received the YFV17D yellow fever vaccine.

This clonotype was counted many times. The chain uses TRBV29-1 and TRBJ2-7, with D unresolved. The V gene's germline CDR1 is SQVTM and CDR2 ANQGSEA. Trimming pared 4 bases from V and 6 bases from J, leaving 16 bases between. The CDR3 runs to 13 residues. CDR3 DNA: TGCAGCGTTGGGGCCGGGTCAAACGGCGAGCAGTACTTC. Translated: CSVGAGSNGEQYF.

The chain combines TRBV5-1 with TRBJ2-3; 8 bases agree with TRBD2. V shed 0 bases, J shed 6 bases, and the junction held 6 bases outside the gene matches. Per the germline V gene, CDR1 is SGHRS and CDR2 is YFSETQ. CDR3 length equals 15 residues. CDR3 amino acids: CASSLVGGGGDTQYF. The CDR3 DNA follows: TGCGCCAGCAGCTTGGTTGGTGGCGGGGGGGATACGCAGTATTTT.

This clonotype was observed a handful of times. V usage is TRBV7-2 and J usage is TRBJ2-7, with D unclear. V lost 3 bases to trimming and J lost 0 bases, with 9 bases between them. Germline loops: CDR1 SGHTA, CDR2 FQGNSA. The CDR3 consists of 14 residues. The CDR3 DNA sequence: TGTGCCAGCAGCTTTGGGCTCAACTCCTACGAGCAGTACTTC. This gives the protein CASSFGLNSYEQYF.

This clonotype was recorded many times. This chain connects TRBV5-6 to TRBJ2-7, with 12 bases lining up with TRBD2. The CDR3 consists of 15 residues. CDR1 and CDR2 from the germline V gene are SGHDT and YYEEEE. Unmatched junction bases numbered 8, after V lost 2 bases and J lost 8 bases. The CDR3 DNA follows: TGTGCCAGCAGCTTTCTCGGGACTAGCGGGCCAAAGCAGTACTTC. It is translated as CASSFLGTSGPKQYF.

The sample holds many counts of this clonotype. CDR3 region: CASSLGHYEQYF. DNA for the CDR3: TGCGCCAGCAGCTTGGGCCACTACGAGCAGTACTTC. V gene TRBV5-1 combines with J gene TRBJ2-7; D unresolved. CDR1 and CDR2 (germline): SGHRS, YFSETQ. This CDR3 contains 12 residues. The V gene lost 0 bases and the J gene lost 3 bases, with 4 bases spanning the gap.

This clonotype was seen only a few times. This chain connects TRBV7-9 to TRBJ1-2; TRBD1 matches 7 bases. CDR1 is SEHNR, CDR2 FQNEAQ, per germline (reference sequence). This CDR3 spans 15 amino acids. The V segment lost 5 bases and the J segment 3 bases; nucleotides outside the gene matches: 9. The CDR3 nucleotides read TGTGCCAGCAGCCCAACAGGGGTCGAGGACTATGGCTACACCTTC. Amino acid sequence: CASSPTGVEDYGYTF.

The V and J genes are TRBV5-1 and TRBJ1-1; TRBD1 matches 10 bases. V lost 4 bases, J lost 8 bases, and 5 bases stayed unmatched. In germline, CDR1 is SGHRS, CDR2 YFSETQ. The CDR3 has 13 residues. This CDR3 is CASSPGTGVEAFF. CDR3 DNA: TGCGCCAGCAGCCCGGGGACAGGGGTCGAAGCTTTCTTT.

The rearrangement links TRBV28 to TRBJ1-5; no clear D. Germline V lookup: CDR1 MDHEN, CDR2 SYDVKM. The CDR3 consists of 14 residues. Trimming stripped 6 bases from V and 4 bases from J, with 13 bases between. The CDR3 is CASRWRYANQPQHF. The CDR3 nucleotides read TGTGCCAGCAGATGGAGGTACGCAAATCAGCCCCAGCATTTT.

In this sample, this clonotype turned up many times. V and J are TRBV21-1 and TRBJ2-7; TRBD1, the table's D call, was not compared with the DNA. TRBV21-1 is shown as a pseudogene. The CDR3 has 13 amino acids. CDR3 sequence (DNA): TGTGCCAGGTCCCCAGCGCGGGCCTACGAGCAGTACTTC. Residues: CARSPARAYEQYF.

This clonotype was detected many times. The chain has TRBV6-5 and TRBJ2-7, with D perhaps matching TRBD2 (5 bases). Trimming removed 2 bases at V and 7 bases at J, with 21 bases between. CDR3 size: 16 residues. In germline, CDR1 is MNHEY, CDR2 SVGAGI. In DNA form, the CDR3 reads TGTGCCAGCAGTTACGGGCTGGTAGCGTCCAAGGCTGAGCAGTACTTC. This gives the protein CASSYGLVASKAEQYF.

There are a few counts of this clonotype. This chain uses TRBV5-4 with TRBJ1-4; TRBD1 is a possible D gene (6 bases). CDR1 and CDR2 (germline): SGHNT, YYREEE (reference sequence). The CDR3 covers 16 residues. V was pared by 0 bases and J by 10 bases, with 19 bases between. CDR3 in DNA: TGTGCCAGCAGCTTGGCCGGACAGCGGGTTATGGGAAAACTGTTTTTT. As protein: CASSLAGQRVMGKLFF.

There are many counts of this clonotype. V is TRBV19 and J is TRBJ2-7; TRBD1 aligns across 10 bases. The CDR3 length is 15 residues. Germline CDR1 is LNHDA and CDR2 is SQIVND (reference sequence). Germline trimming cut 5 bases from V and 5 bases from J; bases unmatched to any gene: 9. CDR3 protein: CASSPPGQGLDEQYF. The CDR3 DNA follows: TGTGCCAGTAGTCCCCCGGGACAGGGGCTCGACGAGCAGTACTTC.

This clonotype was recorded a few times. This chain uses TRBV5-4 with TRBJ2-5; D unclear. Germline assignment: CDR1 SGHNT and CDR2 YYREEE (reference sequence). V was cut by 1 base and J by 0 bases, with 4 bases left in between. The CDR3 spans 13 residues. The CDR3 bases are TGTGCCAGCAGCTTGCGTAACCAAGAGACCCAGTACTTC. Residues: CASSLRNQETQYF.

This chain connects TRBV10-3 to TRBJ2-1, with TRBD1 identical over 7 bases. Germline V lookup: CDR1 ENHRY, CDR2 SYGVKD. V was clipped by 10 bases and J by 5 bases; unmatched bases: 14. The CDR3 loop spans 15 amino acids. CDR3 protein: CATRGSDRLDNEQFF. The CDR3 nucleotides are TGTGCCACCCGGGGATCGGACAGGCTCGACAATGAGCAGTTCTTC.

The rearrangement joins TRBV5-1 to TRBJ1-1; the D gene is possibly TRBD1 (5 bases). This CDR3 region has 14 residues. Per germline, CDR1 SGHRS and CDR2 YFSETQ. With 3 bases removed from V and 11 bases from J, the gap between germline ends came to 20 bases. The CDR3 DNA reads as TGCGCCAGCAGCTGGGCCGAGGGGACGGCGGGGGCTTTCTTT. This codes for CASSWAEGTAGAFF.

This clonotype was observed at least ten times. The rearrangement links TRBV7-2 to TRBJ2-3, with TRBD2 matching over 13 bases. The CDR3 covers 16 residues. CDR1 and CDR2 from the germline V gene are SGHTA and FQGNSA. The trim removed 2 bases at V and 3 bases at J, leaving 2 bases unmatched. CDR3 residues: CASSLKTSGGTDTQYF. The CDR3 region has the DNA TGTGCCAGCAGCTTAAAGACTAGCGGGGGGACAGATACGCAGTATTTT.

This clonotype was seen at least ten times. V and J are TRBV9 and TRBJ2-5; 12 bases agree with TRBD2. The length of the CDR3 is 16 residues. With 3 bases clipped from V and 4 bases from J, the junction kept 7 bases outside the gene matches. Germline values: CDR1 SGDLS, CDR2 YYNGEE. CDR3 sequence: CASSAHPTSGRETQYF. The CDR3 nucleotides read TGTGCCAGCAGCGCCCACCCGACTAGCGGGAGAGAGACCCAGTACTTC.

This clonotype was seen a handful of times. The gene calls are TRBV7-2 and TRBJ2-2, with 11 bases identical to TRBD1. With V trimmed by 3 bases and J by 7 bases, 7 bases remained unmatched. This CDR3 comprises 16 residues. Looked up from germline, CDR1 is SGHTA and CDR2 is FQGNSA. The CDR3 nucleotides are TGTGCCAGCAGCTTTAGGACAGGGGGCGTTCACGGGGAGCTGTTTTTT. The encoded protein is CASSFRTGGVHGELFF.

The chain couples TRBV7-8 to TRBJ1-2, with 8 positions matching TRBD1. Germline assignment: CDR1 SGHVS and CDR2 FQNEAQ. The V gene end was trimmed by 4 bases and the J gene end by 11 bases; junction bases not matched to a gene: 6. This CDR3 contains 12 residues. Here the CDR3 reads CASSSIQGAYTF. CDR3 DNA: TGTGCCAGCAGCTCCATCCAGGGGGCATACACCTTC.

This clonotype was seen repeatedly, ten times or more. The genes are TRBV5-5 and TRBJ1-6; 9 nucleotides line up with TRBD1. The germline CDR1 and CDR2 sequences are SGHKS and YYEKEE (reference sequence). V was pared by 6 bases and J by 10 bases, with 11 bases of the junction left unmatched. The CDR3 totals 15 residues. The CDR3 nucleotides are TGTGCCAGCATCGTAACCGGGACAGGGTTGTCACCCCTCCACTTT. It translates to CASIVTGTGLSPLHF.

On this clonotype itself: A much larger clone differs from this one at a single base, so this may be a read error. The chain combines TRBV6-5 with TRBJ2-2, with unresolved D. In germline, CDR1 is MNHEY, CDR2 SVGAGI. The CDR3 sequence is 16 residues long. Trimming cost V 2 bases and J 1 base, with 11 bases left between them. DNA for the CDR3: TGTGCCAGCAGTTACACGAGTAATGGGAACACCGGGGAGCTGTTTTTT. Its translation: CASSYTSNGNTGELFF.

This clonotype was detected ten times or more. Because it lacks the conserved phenylalanine or tryptophan at the end, this CDR3 is likely a read error. Because the CDR3's place on the DNA is in doubt, the DNA is left out and the CDR3 is given as listed by TCRdb. The chain uses TRBV12-3 or TRBV12-4 and TRBJ1-1; the DNA was not compared with TRBD1, the D call given in the table. The CDR3 is 12 amino acids in total, end residues counted. CDR3 protein: CASSSGQGDIRL.